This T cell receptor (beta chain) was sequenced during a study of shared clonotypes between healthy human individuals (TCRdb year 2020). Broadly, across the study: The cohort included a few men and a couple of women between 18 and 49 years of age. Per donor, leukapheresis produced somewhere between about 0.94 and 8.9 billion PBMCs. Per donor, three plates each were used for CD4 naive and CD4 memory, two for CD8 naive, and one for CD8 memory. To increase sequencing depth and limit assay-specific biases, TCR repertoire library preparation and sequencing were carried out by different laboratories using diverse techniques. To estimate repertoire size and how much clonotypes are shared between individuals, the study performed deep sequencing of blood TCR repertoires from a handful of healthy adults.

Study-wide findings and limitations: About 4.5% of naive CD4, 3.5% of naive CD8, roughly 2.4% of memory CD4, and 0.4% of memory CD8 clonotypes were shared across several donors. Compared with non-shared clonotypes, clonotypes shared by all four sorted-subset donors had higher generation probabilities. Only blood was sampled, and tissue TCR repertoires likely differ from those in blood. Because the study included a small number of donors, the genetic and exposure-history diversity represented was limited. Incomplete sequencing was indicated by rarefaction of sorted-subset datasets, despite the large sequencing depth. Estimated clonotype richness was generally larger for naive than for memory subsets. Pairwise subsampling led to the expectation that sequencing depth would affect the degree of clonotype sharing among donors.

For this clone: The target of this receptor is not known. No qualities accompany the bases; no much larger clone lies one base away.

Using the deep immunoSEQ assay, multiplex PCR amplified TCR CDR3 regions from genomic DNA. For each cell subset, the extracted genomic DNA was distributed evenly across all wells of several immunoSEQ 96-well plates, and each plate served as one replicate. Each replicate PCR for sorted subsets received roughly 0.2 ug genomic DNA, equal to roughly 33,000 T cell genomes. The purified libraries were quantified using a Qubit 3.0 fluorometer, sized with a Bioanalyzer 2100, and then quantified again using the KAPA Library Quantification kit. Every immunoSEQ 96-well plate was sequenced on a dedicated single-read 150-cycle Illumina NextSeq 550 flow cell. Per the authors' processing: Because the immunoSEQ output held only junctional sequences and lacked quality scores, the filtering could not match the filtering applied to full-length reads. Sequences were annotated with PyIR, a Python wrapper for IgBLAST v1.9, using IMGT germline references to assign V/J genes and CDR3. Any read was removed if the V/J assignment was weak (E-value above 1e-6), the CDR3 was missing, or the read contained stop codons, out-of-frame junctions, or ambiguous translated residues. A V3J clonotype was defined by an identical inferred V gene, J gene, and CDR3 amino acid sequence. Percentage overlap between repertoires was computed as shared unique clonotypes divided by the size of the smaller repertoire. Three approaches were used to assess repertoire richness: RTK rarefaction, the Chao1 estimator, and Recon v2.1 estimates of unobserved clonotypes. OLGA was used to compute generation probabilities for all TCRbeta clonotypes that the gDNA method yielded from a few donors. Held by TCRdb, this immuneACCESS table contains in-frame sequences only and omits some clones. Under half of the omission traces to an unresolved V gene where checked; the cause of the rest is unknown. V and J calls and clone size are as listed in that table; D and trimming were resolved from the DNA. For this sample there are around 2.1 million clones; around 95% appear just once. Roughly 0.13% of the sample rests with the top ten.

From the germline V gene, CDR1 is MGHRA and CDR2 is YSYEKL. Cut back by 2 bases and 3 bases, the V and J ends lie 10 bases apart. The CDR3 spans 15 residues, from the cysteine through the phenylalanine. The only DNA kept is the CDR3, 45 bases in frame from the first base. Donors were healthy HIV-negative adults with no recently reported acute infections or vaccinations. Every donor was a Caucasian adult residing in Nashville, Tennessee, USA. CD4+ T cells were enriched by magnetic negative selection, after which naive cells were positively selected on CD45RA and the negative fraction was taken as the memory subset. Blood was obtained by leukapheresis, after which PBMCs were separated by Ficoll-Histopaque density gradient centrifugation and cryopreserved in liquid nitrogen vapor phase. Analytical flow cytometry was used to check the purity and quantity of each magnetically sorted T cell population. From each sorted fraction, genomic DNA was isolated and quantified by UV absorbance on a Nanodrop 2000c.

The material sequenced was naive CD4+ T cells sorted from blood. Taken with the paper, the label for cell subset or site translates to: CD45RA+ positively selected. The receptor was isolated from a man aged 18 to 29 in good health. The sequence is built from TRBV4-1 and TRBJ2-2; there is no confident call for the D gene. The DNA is TGCGCCAGCAGCCAAATGGACCGAGACACCGGGGAGCTGTTTTTT. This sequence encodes CASSQMDRDTGELFF.